What follows are 17 T cell receptor beta chains derived from one specimen sequenced in a study of blood T cell repertoires in COVID-19. Some clones are missing from TCRdb's copy, which holds only in-frame ones; the method was immunoSEQ multiplex PCR. The profile shows under 300,000 clones, roughly 80% of them singletons. The specimen was peripheral blood. The receptors come from a man aged 60-69 years who had recovered from COVID-19.

The chain recombines TRBV5-1 with TRBJ1-6, with 8 bases aligning to TRBD1. Losses at the gene ends were 4 bases for V and 2 bases for J; bases not matched to a gene: 2. This CDR3 has 15 residues. CDR1 and CDR2 from the germline V gene are SGHRS and YFSETQ. The CDR3 here is CASSGQGTYNSPLHF. The CDR3 region has the DNA TGCGCCAGCAGCGGACAGGGAACCTATAATTCACCCCTCCACTTT.

This clone has just a few counts. The chain is built from TRBV5-1 and TRBJ1-5, with D unclear. This CDR3 has 14 residues. Trimming took 0 bases from V and 4 from J, leaving 8 bases between them. Germline V gene lookup returns CDR1 SGHRS and CDR2 YFSETQ. This CDR3 reads CASSLVGENQPQHF. CDR3 sequence (DNA): TGCGCCAGCAGCTTGGTCGGTGAAAATCAGCCCCAGCATTTT.

Written as DNA, the CDR3 is TGTGCCAGCACAGACTCTGCCTACGAGCAGTACTTC. Its translation is CASTDSAYEQYF. V usage is TRBV11-2 and J usage is TRBJ2-7, with D unclear. The V end lost 7 bases, the J end lost 2 bases, and 9 bases lay between the germline ends. CDR1 and CDR2 from the germline V gene are SGHAT and FQNNGV. The CDR3 loop spans 12 amino acids.

This clone was counted ten times or more. Other DNA sequences in this specimen translate into the identical CDR3. The gene calls are TRBV30 and TRBJ2-7; D perhaps matches TRBD2 (7 bases). Germline CDR1 GTSNPN, CDR2 SVGIG (reference sequence). CDR3 length equals 14 residues. Trimming stripped 1 base from V and 0 bases from J, with 10 bases between. Here the CDR3 reads CAWSEGGASYEQYF. The CDR3 nucleotides are TGTGCCTGGAGTGAAGGGGGGGCCTCCTACGAGCAGTACTTC.

This clone occurred once. This rearrangement joins TRBV19 to TRBJ2-2; tentative D call: TRBD1 (5 bases). The CDR3 consists of 14 residues. Per the germline V gene, CDR1 is LNHDA and CDR2 is SQIVND (reference sequence). V lost 3 bases to trimming and J lost 7 bases, with 12 bases between them. For the CDR3, the DNA is TGTGCCAGTAGTATTTCTAGGGGCGTCGGGGAGCTGTTTTTT. It yields the protein CASSISRGVGELFF.

The chain combines TRBV6-2 or TRBV6-3 with TRBJ1-1, with D hard to call. The V gene lost 4 bases and the J gene lost 1 base, with 10 bases spanning the gap. This CDR3 comprises 14 residues. CDR1 is MNHEY, CDR2 SVGEGT, per germline. The CDR3 loop reads CASSSRGGNTEAFF. In nucleotides, the CDR3 is TGTGCCAGCAGTTCCCGGGGAGGGAACACTGAAGCTTTCTTT.

This chain links TRBV7-9 with TRBJ2-7; 9 nucleotides align to TRBD1. The CDR3 is 15 amino acids. The junction had 9 bases not matched to a gene; V was cut back by 3 bases and J by 6 bases. Germline V gives CDR1 SEHNR, CDR2 FQNEAQ (reference sequence). The CDR3 DNA reads as TGTGCCAGCAGCTTCGGGGGGACAGGGTTAGGCGAGCAGTACTTC. Translation gives CASSFGGTGLGEQYF.

The chain combines TRBV18 with TRBJ1-2; the D gene is possibly TRBD1 (6 bases). Germline V CDR1 and CDR2: KGHSH, LQKENI. The CDR3 sequence is 16 residues long. V was shortened by 0 bases and J by 8 bases, with 19 bases between the two germline ends. The CDR3 region has the DNA TGTGCCAGCTCACCACCCCTACCCAGGGGAGTGGAGGGCTACACCTTC. Translating it yields CASSPPLPRGVEGYTF.

The chain joins TRBV20-1 to TRBJ2-7, with 9 nucleotides matching TRBD1. CDR3 size: 14 residues. Germline loops: CDR1 DFQATT, CDR2 SNEGSKA (reference sequence). With 3 bases clipped from V and 5 bases from J, the junction kept 8 bases outside the gene matches. The CDR3 DNA reads as TGCAGTGCTAGTTTTGGGGACAGGGTCGACGAGCAGTACTTC. Amino acid sequence: CSASFGDRVDEQYF.

This clone came up once. J is TRBJ2-7 and V is TRBV18, with 9 bases that match TRBD1. J was trimmed by 4 bases and V by 3 bases; bases with no gene match: 4. Germline assignment: CDR1 KGHSH and CDR2 LQKENI. The CDR3 has 14 residues. CDR3 DNA: TGTGCCAGCTCACCCGGGACAGGGATATACGAGCAGTACTTC. Translated: CASSPGTGIYEQYF.

V and J are TRBV28 and TRBJ2-3, with D tentatively TRBD1 (7 bases). Trimming removed 5 bases at V and 5 bases at J, with 14 bases between. Looked up from germline, CDR1 is MDHEN and CDR2 is SYDVKM. CDR3 size: 14 residues. This chain's CDR3 is CASSPAGGQDTQYF. As DNA, the CDR3 is TGTGCCAGCAGTCCAGCAGGGGGGCAAGATACGCAGTATTTT.

The genes are TRBV25-1 and TRBJ1-2; unclear D gene. Trimming left V 6 bases short and J 6 bases short, with 20 bases between. Germline CDR1 and CDR2: MGHDK and SYGVNS. The CDR3 sequence is 15 residues long. CDR3 sequence: CASSHSLGMRNGYTF. CDR3 bases: TGTGCCAGCAGCCACTCGCTCGGAATGAGGAATGGCTACACCTTC.

This clone was detected only a few times. The chain is built from TRBV9 and TRBJ2-3; D may be TRBD2 (5 bases). The germline CDR1 and CDR2 sequences are SGDLS and YYNGEE. The CDR3 sequence is 12 residues long. The germline V and J ends were trimmed by 4 bases and 8 bases, with 11 bases remaining between them. CDR3 amino acids: CASSTDYGTQYF. CDR3 coding DNA: TGTGCCAGCAGCACAGACTACGGTACGCAGTATTTT.

V usage is TRBV5-1 and J usage is TRBJ2-2; a possible D gene is TRBD1 (5 bases). The CDR3 is 16 amino acids. Germline V gene data show CDR1 as SGHRS and CDR2 as YFSETQ. Deletions cut 0 bases from V and 5 bases from J, with 14 bases between. CDR3 protein: CASSLVAGPSTGELFF. CDR3 in DNA: TGCGCCAGCAGCTTGGTAGCAGGGCCTTCTACCGGGGAGCTGTTTTTT.

This clone has just one count. The rearrangement links TRBV6-1 to TRBJ2-7; 11 nucleotides line up with TRBD2. There are 15 residues in the CDR3. The germline V gene has CDR1 MNHNS and CDR2 SASEGT. The ends lost 3 bases at V and 7 bases at J; junction bases unmatched: 8. CDR3 region: CASSEVAGGSGEQYF. The CDR3 DNA reads TGTGCCAGCAGTGAGGTAGCGGGAGGGTCGGGAGAGCAGTACTTC.

The chain is built from TRBV6-5 and TRBJ1-5; D is ambiguous. The CDR3 runs 13 residues. Germline values: CDR1 MNHEY, CDR2 SVGAGI. V was pared by 6 bases and J by 7 bases, with 13 bases between. The CDR3 region has the DNA TGTGCCAGCAGGGGCCTGTCGGTCCAGCCCCAGCATTTT. Amino acid sequence: CASRGLSVQPQHF.

This clone was seen only a few times. The chain carries TRBV28 and TRBJ1-5, with a weak D call TRBD1 (6 bases). Germline V gene sequence: CDR1 MDHEN, CDR2 SYDVKM. Between the trimmed V and J ends, which lost 6 bases and 3 bases, there was a span of 15 bases. The CDR3 loop spans 15 amino acids. CDR3 sequence (DNA): TGTGCCAGCAGGGGCGCGGGGGCTTCCAATCAGCCCCAGCATTTT. It encodes CASRGAGASNQPQHF.